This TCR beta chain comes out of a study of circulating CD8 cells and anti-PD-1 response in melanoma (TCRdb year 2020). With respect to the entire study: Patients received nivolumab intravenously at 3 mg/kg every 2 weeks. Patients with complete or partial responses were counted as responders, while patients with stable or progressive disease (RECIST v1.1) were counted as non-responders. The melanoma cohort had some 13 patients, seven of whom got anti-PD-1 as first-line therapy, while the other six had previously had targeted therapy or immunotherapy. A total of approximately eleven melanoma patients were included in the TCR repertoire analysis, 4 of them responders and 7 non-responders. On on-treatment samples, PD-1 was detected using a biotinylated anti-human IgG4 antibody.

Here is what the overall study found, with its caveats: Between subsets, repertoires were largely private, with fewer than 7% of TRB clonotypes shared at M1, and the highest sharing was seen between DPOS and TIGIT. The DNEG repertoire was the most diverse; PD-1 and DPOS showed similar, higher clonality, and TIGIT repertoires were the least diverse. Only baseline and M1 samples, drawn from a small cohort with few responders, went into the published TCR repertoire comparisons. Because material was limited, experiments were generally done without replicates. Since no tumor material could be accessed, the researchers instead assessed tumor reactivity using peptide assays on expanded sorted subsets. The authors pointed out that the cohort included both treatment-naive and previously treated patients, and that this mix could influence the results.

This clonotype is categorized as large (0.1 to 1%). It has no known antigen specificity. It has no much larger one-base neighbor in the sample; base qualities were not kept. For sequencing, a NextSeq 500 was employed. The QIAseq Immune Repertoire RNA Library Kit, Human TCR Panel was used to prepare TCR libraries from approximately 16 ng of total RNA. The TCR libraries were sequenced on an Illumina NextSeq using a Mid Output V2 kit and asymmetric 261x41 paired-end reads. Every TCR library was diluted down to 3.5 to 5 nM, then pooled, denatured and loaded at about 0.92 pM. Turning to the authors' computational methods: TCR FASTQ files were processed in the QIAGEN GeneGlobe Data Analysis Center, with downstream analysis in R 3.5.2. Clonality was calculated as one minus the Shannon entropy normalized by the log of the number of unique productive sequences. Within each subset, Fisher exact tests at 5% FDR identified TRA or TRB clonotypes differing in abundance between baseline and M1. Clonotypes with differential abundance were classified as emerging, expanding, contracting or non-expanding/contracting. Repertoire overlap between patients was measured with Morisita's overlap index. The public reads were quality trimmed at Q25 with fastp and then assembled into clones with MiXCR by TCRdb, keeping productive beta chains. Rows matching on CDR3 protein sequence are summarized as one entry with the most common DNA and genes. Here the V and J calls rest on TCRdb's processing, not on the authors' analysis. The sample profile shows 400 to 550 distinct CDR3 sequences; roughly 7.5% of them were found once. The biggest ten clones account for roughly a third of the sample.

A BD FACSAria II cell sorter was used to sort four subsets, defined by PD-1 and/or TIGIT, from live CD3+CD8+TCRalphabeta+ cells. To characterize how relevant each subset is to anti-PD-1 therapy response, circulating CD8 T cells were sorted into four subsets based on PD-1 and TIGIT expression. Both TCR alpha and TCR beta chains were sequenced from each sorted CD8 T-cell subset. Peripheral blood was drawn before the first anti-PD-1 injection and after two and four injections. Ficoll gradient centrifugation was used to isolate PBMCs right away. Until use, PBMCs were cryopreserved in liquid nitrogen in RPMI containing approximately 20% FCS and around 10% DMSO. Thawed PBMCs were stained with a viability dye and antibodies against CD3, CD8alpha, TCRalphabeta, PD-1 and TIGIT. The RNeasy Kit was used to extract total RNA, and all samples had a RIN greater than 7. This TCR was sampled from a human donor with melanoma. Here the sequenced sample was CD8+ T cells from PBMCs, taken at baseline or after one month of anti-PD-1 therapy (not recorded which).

Read as DNA, the sequence is TGTGCCAGCAGTGACACCCATACAGATACGCAGTATTTT. Its product reads: CASSDTHTDTQYF. The chain is encoded by TRBV6-4 joined to TRBJ2-3; the D segment cannot be called with confidence. Trimming removed 2 bases from V and 3 bases from J, leaving 6 bases between the germline ends. Measured from the cysteine to the phenylalanine, the CDR3 is 13 residues long. This entry keeps only the CDR3 DNA: 39 bases, framed from base 1. Via the germline V gene, CDR1 is MRHNA and CDR2 SNTAGT.